This paragraph covers one T cell receptor beta chain sequence. Its antigen remains unknown. It was cDNA, reverse transcribed from extracted RNA, that served as the sequencing template. The table came from immunoSEQ multiplex PCR; TCRdb's copy has only in-frame clones and leaves some out. The table includes 150,000 or so clones, about two thirds detected once. The data stem from a study of CD8+ T cells in alopecia areata. As for the study in general: Treated patients were given oral tofacitinib, which was dosed at 5 to 10 mg twice daily. Tofacitinib therapy took 6 to 18 months; 6 months off drug came after.

Regarding the study as a whole: In scalp and blood, many expanded lesional clones persisted during tofacitinib.

Treatment denoted: oral pan-JAK inhibitor, 5-10 mg twice daily. The study team obtained lesional scalp punch biopsies and peripheral blood from alopecia areata patients. The TCR was taken from a human donor with alopecia areata. The specimen was CD4+ T cells sorted from blood, collected at week 4, from a patient treated with tofacitinib.

The CDR3 bases are TGTGCCATCCAAGACTACAATGAGCAGTTCTTC. Translation: CAIQDYNEQFF. This chain connects TRBV10-3 to TRBJ2-1; D remains ambiguous. The CDR3 covers 11 residues. Trimming stripped 8 bases from V and 3 bases from J, with 5 bases between. Germline CDR1 ENHRY, CDR2 SYGVKD.